These 10 T cell receptor beta chains were sequenced from one sample in a study of CD8+ T cells in alopecia areata. Extracted from the samples, RNA was reverse transcribed into cDNA to serve as the sequencing template. Sequencing used immunoSEQ multiplex PCR; TCRdb keeps in-frame clones, though not all of them. The sample yields more than 250,000 clones, without any singletons. A panel of CD4, CD8alpha, NKG2D, NKG2ACE and other markers served to sort pooled cutaneous lymph node cells. The specimen sequenced was CD4+ T cells sorted from a lymph node. These receptors all come from a C3H/HeJ mouse with alopecia areata. The MHC haplotype of this mouse line is H2-k.

Remarks on this clone: Gene and germline names: mouse. The DNA ends 4 residues before the CDR3 does, and the rest of the CDR3 is filled in from the germline J gene. The chain combines TRBV13-1 with TRBJ1-1, with TRBD1 matching over 11 bases. The CDR3 is 15 amino acids. Germline V gives CDR1 NSHNY, CDR2 SYGAGN. The trim removed 3 bases at V and 0 bases at J, leaving 1 base unmatched. The covered CDR3 bases are TGTGCCAGCAGTGGGGACAGGGGGAAGAACACA. The encoded protein is CASSGDRGKNT. The whole CDR3 is CASSGDRGKNTEVFF.

Regarding this clone: The gene names here belong to mouse. The read falls 4 residues short of the CDR3 end, and the missing part is taken from the germline J gene. The rearrangement joins TRBV13-1 to TRBJ2-5; 9 nucleotides line up with TRBD2. The CDR3 runs to 15 residues. From germline, CDR1 is NSHNY and CDR2 SYGAGN. CDR3 DNA, as far as it was read: TGTGCCAGCAGTGATACAGAGACTGGGGGAGAC. Protein sequence: CASSDTETGGD. The CDR3, in full, reads CASSDTETGGDTQYF.

This clone appeared a few times. Germline and genes here are mouse. With the read ending 4 residues before the CDR3 end, the germline J gene is used to fill in that end. This sequence joins TRBV14 and TRBJ2-7, with 8 positions matching TRBD2. The germline CDR1 and CDR2 sequences are SGHDT and FRDEAV. This CDR3 has 14 residues. The CDR3 reads CASSLMGGRNEQYF. CDR3 DNA (partial): TGTGCCAGCAGTTTGATGGGGGGGAGGAAT. Supplemented by reference TRBV14 and TRBJ2-7, the full variable domain reads EAGVTQSPRYAVLQEGQAVSFWCDPISGHDTLYWYQQPRDQGPQLLVYFRDEAVIDNSQLPSDRFSAVRPKGTNSTLKIQSAKQGDTATYLCASSLMGGRNEQYFGPGTRLTVL.

With respect to this clone: The gene names here belong to mouse. The read finishes 4 residues shy of the CDR3 end, and the germline J gene is used to complete it. This chain connects TRBV5 to TRBJ2-3, with TRBD2 matching over 8 bases. CDR3 length: 15 residues. The junction had 3 bases not matched to a gene; V was cut back by 0 bases and J by 4 bases. Looked up from germline, CDR1 is LGHNA and CDR2 is YNLKQL (reference sequence). CDR3 DNA (partial): TGTGCCAGCAGCCAAGAACCTGGGGGGCCAGAA. Its protein product is CASSQEPGGPE. The entire CDR3 protein is CASSQEPGGPETLYF.

This clone was seen only a few times. Gene names denote mouse genes. The CDR3 extends 4 residues past the end of the read, so its final part is completed from the germline J gene. Distinct nucleotide sequences in the sample also encode this CDR3. The chain recombines TRBV31 with TRBJ2-2; TRBD2 is a possible D gene (6 bases). Trimming removed 0 bases from V and 0 bases from J, with 8 bases in between. In germline, CDR1 is GKSSPN, CDR2 SITVG. The CDR3 covers 15 residues. CDR3 in amino acids: CAWSLGGANTGQLYF. The part of the CDR3 DNA that was read is TGTGCCTGGAGTCTGGGGGGTGCAAACACCGGG.

Comments on this clone: Here the gene names and germline are mouse. The read comes to an end 3 residues before the CDR3 does, leaving the germline J gene to fill in the end. Distinct nucleotide sequences in the sample also encode this CDR3. The gene calls are TRBV13-1 and TRBJ1-6; TRBD1 aligns across 7 bases. TRBJ1-6 is identified as an open reading frame with a role that is uncertain. CDR3 length equals 15 residues. CDR1 is NSHNY, CDR2 SYGAGN, per germline. V shed 2 bases, J shed 3 bases, and the junction held 2 bases outside the gene matches. The covered CDR3 bases are TGTGCCAGCAGTGACCGGGACAGCTATAATTCGCCC. This gives the protein CASSDRDSYNSP. In full, the CDR3 reads CASSDRDSYNSPLYF.

On this clone: Mouse gene names apply. The CDR3 is cut off 4 residues early in the read; its end comes from the germline J gene. V gene TRBV5 combines with J gene TRBJ1-1; 7 bases fit TRBD1. The germline CDR1 and CDR2 sequences are LGHNA and YNLKQL (reference sequence). This CDR3 comprises 14 residues. V was pared by 4 bases and J by 0 bases, with 2 bases of the junction left unmatched. The CDR3 sequence is CASSLDRANTEVFF. CDR3 DNA (partial): TGTGCCAGCAGCCTCGACAGGGCAAACACA.

This clone has at least ten counts. Gene names refer to mouse genes. Sequencing ends 4 residues short of the CDR3 end; the germline J gene provides the rest. The sample holds other DNA sequences that translate to the same CDR3. The V gene is TRBV5, the J gene TRBJ2-1, with D uncertain. V was shortened by 1 base and J by 1 base, with 5 bases between the two germline ends. CDR1 LGHNA and CDR2 YNLKQL come from the germline V gene (reference sequence). This CDR3 is built from 14 residues. CDR3 residues: CASSQGGNYAEQFF. CDR3 bases read: TGTGCCAGCAGCCAAGGGGGAAACTATGCT.

The table lists this clone with a few counts. Gene names follow the mouse nomenclature. The observed sequence ends 4 residues before the CDR3 terminus, with the missing tail filled in from the germline J gene. The V and J genes are TRBV5 and TRBJ2-2; 8 bases map to TRBD1. Germline loops: CDR1 LGHNA, CDR2 YNLKQL (reference sequence). This CDR3 has 16 amino acids. V dropped 2 bases and J dropped 0; count of bases not matched to a gene: 2. CDR3 bases read: TGTGCCAGCAGCCAAAAACAGGGGGCAAACACCGGG. Translating gives CASSQKQGANTG. The CDR3 in its entirety is CASSQKQGANTGQLYF.

This clone was detected many times. Germline is not matched at one junction end, which may reflect a read error. Gene names denote mouse genes. The read finishes 4 residues shy of the CDR3 end, and the germline J gene is used to complete it. The chain couples TRBV17 to TRBJ1-1; 7 nucleotides agree with TRBD1. The germline V gene has CDR1 MNHDT and CDR2 YYDKIL. This CDR3 is 10 amino acids long. This CDR3 is CGGQGGEVFF. The CDR3 bases that were read are TGCGGCGGGCAGGGGGGA.